This entry lists 5 T cell receptor beta chains sequenced from one sample in a study of CD8+CD57+ T cells in acquired aplastic anemia. By flow cytometry, patients selected for sequencing had shown an expansion of CD8+CD57+ cells. The template used for profiling TCR beta VDJ and CDR3 was genomic DNA. Each CDR3 protein gets one entry after TCRdb re-called the reads with MiXCR. The sample has 260,000 or so distinct CDR3 sequences, around 46% seen once; the top ten hold about 8.3%. The sequenced sample consisted of sorted CD4+, CD8+, or CD8+CD57+ T cells (not recorded which) from PBMCs. The receptors shown here come from a human donor with aplastic anemia.

This clonotype has more than one count but fewer than ten. The CDR3 nucleotides read TGTGCCAGCAGCATTGGACAGGGGGCTCTCGAGACCCAGTACTTC. This encodes CASSIGQGALETQYF. The V call is TRBV6-4, the J call TRBJ2-5; 11 nucleotides match TRBD1. Germline CDR1 is MRHNA and CDR2 is SNTAGT. With V trimmed by 6 bases and J by 5 bases, 8 bases remained unmatched. The CDR3 loop spans 15 amino acids.

V gene TRBV11-2 combines with J gene TRBJ1-5; D is unresolved. CDR1 and CDR2 (germline): SGHAT, FQNNGV. This CDR3 has 14 amino acids. V shed 3 bases and J shed 2 bases, with 8 bases lying between them. This chain's CDR3 is CASSLFGGNQPQHF. In DNA form, the CDR3 reads TGTGCCAGCAGCTTGTTCGGGGGCAATCAGCCCCAGCATTTT. The full variable domain, its missing parts supplied by reference TRBV11-2 and TRBJ1-5, is EAGVAQSPRYKIIEKRQSVAFWCNPISGHATLYWYQQILGQGPKLLIQFQNNGVVDDSQLPKDRFSAERLKGVDSTLKIQPAKLEDSAVYLCASSLFGGNQPQHFGDGTRLSIL.

The gene calls are TRBV20-1 and TRBJ1-3; 7 nucleotides agree with TRBD1. V shed 5 bases, J shed 0 bases, and the junction held 10 bases outside the gene matches. Germline loops: CDR1 DFQATT, CDR2 SNEGSKA (reference sequence). The CDR3 contains 16 residues. CDR3 sequence: CSAGGDSFLSGNTIYF. CDR3 in DNA: TGCAGTGCTGGGGGGGACAGCTTCCTCTCTGGAAACACCATATATTTT.

This clonotype was counted many times. J is TRBJ1-2 and V is TRBV27; no definite D call. The ends were cut back, 7 bases at V and 4 bases at J, with 7 bases in the middle. The CDR3 has 11 residues. Germline CDR1 and CDR2: MNHEY and SMNVEV (reference sequence). The CDR3 DNA sequence: TGTGCCAGCATGTCGGCCTATGGCTACACCTTC. Its protein is CASMSAYGYTF.

This clonotype was seen ten or more times. This chain uses TRBV4-1 with TRBJ1-5; D unresolved. There are 15 residues in the CDR3. The germline V and J ends were trimmed by 0 bases and 4 bases, with 10 bases remaining between them. The germline CDR1 and CDR2 sequences are MGHRA and YSYEKL. The CDR3 nucleotides are TGCGCCAGCAGCCAAGATATGGGATATAATCAGCCCCAGCATTTT. Protein sequence: CASSQDMGYNQPQHF.